The rows below give T cell receptor beta chains drawn from one sample of a study of ipilimumab plus nivolumab after autologous stem cell transplantation. Repertoires were generated with immunoSEQ multiplex PCR, while TCRdb's copy carries only in-frame clones and drops some. The sample carries over 8,000 clones, roughly 71% recorded once. The source was PBMCs, collected in a trial of ipilimumab plus nivolumab as post-transplant consolidation. The receptors shown here come from a female donor with multiple myeloma. Each CDR3 is given with its conserved first and last residue. Each record gives: CDR3 length, clone size, J gene, D gene, V gene, CDR3 protein, CDR3 DNA. D genes are given only for firm matches. The size entry is marked missing in some rows and otherwise reads once, few, many or a size class.

CDR3 length: 16
clone size: few
J gene: TRBJ2-7
D gene: TRBD1
V gene: TRBV7-3
CDR3 protein: CASSFQGGVSSYEQYF
CDR3 DNA: TGTGCCAGCAGCTTCCAAGGGGGCGTTAGCTCCTACGAGCAGTACTTC

CDR3 length: 14
clone size: -
J gene: TRBJ2-2
D gene: -
V gene: TRBV19
CDR3 protein: CASRGSAGTGELFF
CDR3 DNA: TGTGCCAGTAGGGGTTCCGCGGGCACCGGGGAGCTGTTTTTT

CDR3 length: 15
clone size: -
J gene: TRBJ1-4
D gene: TRBD1
V gene: TRBV28
CDR3 protein: CASSRTGGVYEKLFF
CDR3 DNA: TGTGCCAGCAGTAGGACAGGGGGCGTCTACGAAAAACTGTTTTTT

CDR3 length: 12
clone size: -
J gene: TRBJ2-1
D gene: TRBD2
V gene: TRBV27
CDR3 protein: CASGYSGGEQFF
CDR3 DNA: TGTGCCAGCGGTTATAGCGGGGGAGAGCAGTTCTTC

CDR3 length: 15
clone size: -
J gene: TRBJ2-3
D gene: TRBD2
V gene: TRBV28
CDR3 protein: CASRPGLAGTDTQYF
CDR3 DNA: TGTGCCAGCAGGCCGGGACTAGCGGGAACAGATACGCAGTATTTT

CDR3 length: 14
clone size: -
J gene: TRBJ2-7
D gene: -
V gene: TRBV27
CDR3 protein: CASSAAFGDYEQYF
CDR3 DNA: TGTGCCAGCAGTGCGGCCTTTGGGGACTACGAGCAGTACTTC

CDR3 length: 14
clone size: -
J gene: TRBJ1-4
D gene: -
V gene: TRBV19
CDR3 protein: CASSIQGLNEKLFF
CDR3 DNA: TGTGCCAGTAGTATACAGGGCCTTAATGAAAAACTGTTTTTT

CDR3 length: 14
clone size: -
J gene: TRBJ2-7
D gene: TRBD2
V gene: TRBV27
CDR3 protein: CASSPSGRGYEQYF
CDR3 DNA: TGTGCCAGCAGTCCAAGCGGGAGGGGATACGAGCAGTACTTC

CDR3 length: 15
clone size: once
J gene: TRBJ2-1
D gene: TRBD2
V gene: TRBV27
CDR3 protein: CASRLGEGSYNEQFF
CDR3 DNA: TGTGCCAGCCGCTTGGGGGAGGGCTCCTACAATGAGCAGTTCTTC

CDR3 length: 14
clone size: -
J gene: TRBJ2-2
D gene: -
V gene: TRBV4-3
CDR3 protein: CASSQTGVTGELFF
CDR3 DNA: TGCGCCAGCAGCCAAACGGGAGTCACCGGGGAGCTGTTTTTT

CDR3 length: 12
clone size: -
J gene: TRBJ2-7
D gene: -
V gene: TRBV27
CDR3 protein: CASSLPSYEQCF
CDR3 DNA: TGTGCCAGCAGTTTACCCTCCTACGAGCAGTGCTTC

CDR3 length: 13
clone size: -
J gene: TRBJ2-3
D gene: -
V gene: TRBV30
CDR3 protein: CAWSGGSTDTQYF
CDR3 DNA: TGTGCCTGGAGCGGGGGAAGCACAGATACGCAGTATTTT

CDR3 length: 15
clone size: once
J gene: TRBJ2-7
D gene: TRBD1
V gene: TRBV7-2
CDR3 protein: CASSPHRGPLYEQYF
CDR3 DNA: TGTGCCAGCAGCCCCCACAGGGGCCCCCTTTACGAGCAGTACTTC